The 29 T cell receptor beta chains below were found in one sample sequenced in a study of shared clonotypes between healthy human individuals. Assay: immunoSEQ multiplex PCR; the TCRdb copy retains only in-frame clones and omits some. The data hold 2 million or so clones, with about 95% observed a single time. In the naive CD8 group, cells lacked CD45RO and were positively selected for CCR7, so terminally differentiated effector memory CD45RA+ cells were left out. Source material: naive CD8+ T cells sorted from blood. All receptors derive from a man between 18 and 29 years old in good health.

This chain uses TRBV11-2 with TRBJ2-1; 8 bases align to TRBD1. J was trimmed by 2 bases and V by 1 base; bases with no gene match: 10. Germline V lookup: CDR1 SGHAT, CDR2 FQNNGV. The CDR3 is 18 amino acids. The CDR3 here is CASSLAFQGARAYNEQFF. The CDR3 region has the DNA TGTGCCAGCAGCTTAGCGTTTCAGGGGGCCAGGGCCTACAATGAGCAGTTCTTC.

The J gene is TRBJ1-2, the V gene TRBV5-1, with 10 bases lining up with TRBD1. J gave up 6 bases and V 7 bases, and 9 bases lay outside the gene matches. There are 14 residues in the CDR3. Germline CDR1 is SGHRS and CDR2 is YFSETQ. CDR3 sequence reads: CASGSTGTGDGYTF. The CDR3, as DNA: TGCGCCAGCGGCTCTACCGGGACAGGGGATGGCTACACCTTC.

The V and J genes are TRBV7-8 and TRBJ2-7; a possible D gene is TRBD1 (6 bases). Germline values: CDR1 SGHVS, CDR2 FQNEAQ. This CDR3 is built from 16 residues. Trimming cost V 5 bases and J 3 bases, with 20 bases left between them. The CDR3 is CASSLGLVGANYEQYF. Here the CDR3 DNA reads TGTGCCAGCAGCCTAGGGCTGGTGGGGGCAAACTACGAGCAGTACTTC.

This clone showed up just once. The V and J genes are TRBV9 and TRBJ2-7, with a weak D call TRBD2 (6 bases). This CDR3 spans 15 amino acids. Trimming left V 0 bases short and J 0 bases short, with 10 bases between. CDR1 is SGDLS, CDR2 YYNGEE, per germline. The CDR3 loop is CASSVAGDASYEQYF. CDR3 DNA sequence: TGTGCCAGCAGCGTAGCGGGGGACGCCTCCTACGAGCAGTACTTC.

The CDR3 nucleotides are TGTGCCAGCAGAAGACTAGCGCCTCTGACAGATACGCAGTATTTT. Residues: CASRRLAPLTDTQYF. The chain couples TRBV6-5 to TRBJ2-3; TRBD2 aligns across 8 bases. The length of the CDR3 is 15 residues. CDR1 MNHEY and CDR2 SVGAGI come from the germline V gene. The junction had 8 bases not matched to a gene; V was cut back by 6 bases and J by 3 bases.

The CDR3 here is CAISPQGGEQFF. Written as DNA, the CDR3 is TGTGCCATCAGTCCACAGGGGGGTGAGCAGTTCTTC. V and J are TRBV10-3 and TRBJ2-1, with 8 nucleotides matching TRBD1. The CDR3 sequence is 12 residues long. Losses at the gene ends were 5 bases for V and 9 bases for J; bases not matched to a gene: 3. Germline assignment: CDR1 ENHRY and CDR2 SYGVKD.

This clone turned up a few times. In nucleotides, the CDR3 is TGTGCCAGCAGCGAGAGCGGGAACCCCTACAATGAGCAGTTCTTC. This encodes CASSESGNPYNEQFF. The V and J genes are TRBV9 and TRBJ2-1; 7 nucleotides match TRBD2. Losses at the gene ends were 3 bases for V and 2 bases for J; bases not matched to a gene: 5. The germline gives CDR1 SGDLS, CDR2 YYNGEE. The CDR3 consists of 15 residues.

This clone showed up just once. The CDR3 nucleotides read TGTGCCAGCAGCTTAGTAGGCCAGGGAGTAGAAAAACTGTTTTTT. Residues: CASSLVGQGVEKLFF. This chain links TRBV7-9 with TRBJ1-4, with D possibly matching TRBD1 (5 bases). CDR1 and CDR2 from the germline V gene are SEHNR and FQNEAQ (reference sequence). Between the trimmed V and J ends, which lost 1 base and 8 bases, there was a span of 14 bases. CDR3 length: 15 amino acids.

This clone was seen only once. The chain joins TRBV7-9 to TRBJ2-1, with no clear D. Germline CDR1 is SEHNR and CDR2 is FQNEAQ (reference sequence). The CDR3 loop spans 14 amino acids. V was trimmed by 1 base and J by 4 bases, leaving 8 bases between them. The CDR3 nucleotides are TGTGCCAGCAGCTTAGTGGACCAATACAATGAGCAGTTCTTC. Its translation is CASSLVDQYNEQFF.

The chain is built from TRBV6-5 and TRBJ2-3, with D maybe TRBD1 (6 bases). Between the trimmed V and J ends, which lost 2 bases and 4 bases, there was a span of 16 bases. The CDR3 contains 16 residues. The V gene's germline CDR1 is MNHEY and CDR2 SVGAGI. CDR3 sequence: CASSYRWGTMPDTQYF. The CDR3 coding sequence is TGTGCCAGCAGTTACCGCTGGGGGACAATGCCAGATACGCAGTATTTT.

V is TRBV10-2 and J is TRBJ1-6, with D uncertain. Germline V gene sequence: CDR1 WSHSY, CDR2 SAAADI. The V end was cut by 2 bases, the J end by 5 bases, with 7 bases between. CDR3 size: 14 residues. The CDR3 DNA follows: TGCGCCAGCAGTGAGAGGGCAAATAATTCACCCCTCCACTTT. This translates into CASSERANNSPLHF.

The count of this clone is one. Other DNA sequences in this sample translate to the same CDR3. This chain joins TRBV11-2 and TRBJ1-2; a possible D gene is TRBD1 (5 bases). CDR1 and CDR2 from the germline V gene are SGHAT and FQNNGV. The CDR3 covers 13 residues. Trimming took off 1 base at V and 6 bases at J, with 9 bases between the two ends. CDR3 bases: TGTGCCAGCAGCTTAGGGCAGGGAGATGGCTACACCTTC. It is translated as CASSLGQGDGYTF.

V usage is TRBV7-9 and J usage is TRBJ1-5, with D possibly matching TRBD1 (5 bases). This CDR3 is built from 14 residues. Trimming removed 5 bases at V and 3 bases at J, with 11 bases between. The V gene's germline CDR1 is SEHNR and CDR2 FQNEAQ (reference sequence). CDR3 DNA sequence: TGTGCCAGCAGCCATGACAGCCTCAATCAGCCCCAGCATTTT. Translated, it gives CASSHDSLNQPQHF.

A remark on this clone: Other DNA sequences in the same sample also yield this CDR3. V gene TRBV6-1 combines with J gene TRBJ2-7; no definite D call. Trimming took 0 bases from V and 1 from J, leaving 7 bases between them. This CDR3 contains 14 residues. Germline V gene sequence: CDR1 MNHNS, CDR2 SASEGT. The DNA for the CDR3 is TGTGCCAGCAGTGAAGCGGGCCAGTCCTACGAGCAGTACTTC. Translated: CASSEAGQSYEQYF.

This clone was detected once. Relative to the germline gene, one junction end is altered; a read error may explain this. The chain uses TRBV14 and TRBJ2-1, with TRBD2 matching over 9 bases. Germline V CDR1 and CDR2: SGHDN, FVKESK. The CDR3 totals 11 residues. CDR3 sequence reads: CASSQGLAVIF. CDR3 DNA sequence: TGTGCCAGCAGCCAAGGACTAGCGGTTATCTTC.

The V call is TRBV7-2, the J call TRBJ1-2, with D perhaps matching TRBD1 (6 bases). V lost 8 bases and J 6 bases, leaving 25 bases between the germline ends. From germline, CDR1 is SGHTA and CDR2 FQGNSA. The CDR3 sequence is 16 residues long. The CDR3 region is CASGPPAGGALDGYTF. CDR3 bases: TGTGCCAGCGGCCCGCCGGCGGGGGGCGCGTTGGATGGCTACACCTTC.

V usage is TRBV9 and J usage is TRBJ2-3, with 7 bases that match TRBD2. The germline CDR1 and CDR2 sequences are SGDLS and YYNGEE. Trimming took 9 bases from V and 0 from J; bases not matched to a gene: 7. There are 14 residues in the CDR3. CDR3 in amino acids: CATGSGASTDTQYF. In DNA, the CDR3 is TGTGCCACCGGGAGCGGGGCTAGCACAGATACGCAGTATTTT.

The rearrangement joins TRBV2 to TRBJ2-2; 11 bases map to TRBD1. Looked up from germline, CDR1 is SNHLY and CDR2 is FYNNEI. CDR3 length: 17 residues. V shed 6 bases and J 3 bases; nucleotides not matched to a gene: 9. CDR3 amino acids: CASSAPDRGLDTGELFF. The CDR3 region has the DNA TGTGCCAGCAGCGCCCCGGACAGGGGGCTTGACACCGGGGAGCTGTTTTTT.

This sequence joins TRBV7-9 and TRBJ2-1; the D gene is possibly TRBD2 (6 bases). The germline gives CDR1 SEHNR, CDR2 FQNEAQ (reference sequence). This CDR3 has 15 amino acids. The V and J ends lost 6 bases and 6 bases respectively, with 18 bases between them. The CDR3 region has the DNA TGTGCCAGCAGTCACCGGTGGCTAGCGTCCAATGAGCAGTTCTTC. It yields the protein CASSHRWLASNEQFF.

This chain connects TRBV5-5 to TRBJ2-5; possibly TRBD1 for D (6 bases). Germline V gives CDR1 SGHKS, CDR2 YYEKEE (reference sequence). CDR3 size: 16 residues. V was clipped by 4 bases and J by 1 base, with 17 bases between them. CDR3 DNA: TGTGCCAGCAGCCAAATACAGGGAGAGATCCAAGAGACCCAGTACTTC. This translates into CASSQIQGEIQETQYF.

CDR3 amino acids: CASSASGLAGALPSTDTQYF. The CDR3 nucleotides read TGTGCCAGCAGCGCCTCGGGACTAGCGGGGGCGCTTCCTAGCACAGATACGCAGTATTTT. This chain joins TRBV5-8 and TRBJ2-3; 14 bases align to TRBD2. Trimming took 4 bases from V and 0 from J; bases not matched to a gene: 13. This CDR3 region has 20 residues. Germline V lookup: CDR1 SGHTS, CDR2 YDEGEE.

The chain uses TRBV7-9 and TRBJ2-2; D unclear. The V gene lost 6 bases and the J gene lost 1 base, with 6 bases spanning the gap. The V gene's germline CDR1 is SEHNR and CDR2 FQNEAQ (reference sequence). The CDR3 has 13 amino acids. CDR3 coding DNA: TGTGCCAGCAGACCGAAGAACACCGGGGAGCTGTTTTTT. Protein sequence: CASRPKNTGELFF.

This clone was counted once. Other DNA sequences in this sample translate to the same CDR3. The rearrangement joins TRBV7-6 to TRBJ2-3; 14 bases are shared with TRBD2. V gave up 5 bases and J gave up 2 bases; unmatched junction bases: 6. CDR1 and CDR2 (germline): SGHVS, FNYEAQ. This CDR3 is 17 amino acids long. The CDR3 region is CASSPGLAGGHTDTQYF. The CDR3 DNA follows: TGTGCCAGCAGCCCCGGACTAGCGGGGGGCCACACAGATACGCAGTATTTT.

J is TRBJ2-7 and V is TRBV7-2; 7 bases align to TRBD2. Germline assignment: CDR1 SGHTA and CDR2 FQGNSA. The CDR3 sequence is 15 residues long. V was pared by 1 base and J by 6 bases, with 9 bases of the junction left unmatched. The chain's CDR3 is CASSLVTGGPIEQYF. DNA of the CDR3: TGTGCCAGCAGCTTAGTCACGGGAGGCCCGATCGAGCAGTACTTC.

Worth noting for this clone: This specimen includes other DNA sequences encoding the same CDR3. The rearrangement links TRBV5-1 to TRBJ2-1; TRBD2 agrees at 10 bases. CDR1 SGHRS and CDR2 YFSETQ come from the germline V gene. With V trimmed by 2 bases and J by 3 bases, 2 bases remained unmatched. The CDR3 sequence is 15 residues long. The CDR3 bases are TGCGCCAGCAGCTTAGCGGGAGGGATCTACAATGAGCAGTTCTTC. It encodes CASSLAGGIYNEQFF.

V usage is TRBV29-1 and J usage is TRBJ1-4; D gene unclear. CDR3 length equals 14 residues. Germline V gives CDR1 SQVTM, CDR2 ANQGSEA. The V and J ends lost 5 bases and 5 bases respectively, with 15 bases between them. This CDR3 is CSVIWAHGNEKLFF. The CDR3 DNA reads TGCAGCGTTATATGGGCGCATGGGAATGAAAAACTGTTTTTT.

The V call is TRBV19, the J call TRBJ2-7, with D tentatively TRBD1 or TRBD2 (5 bases each). V was trimmed by 5 bases and J by 5 bases, leaving 16 bases between them. The germline V gene has CDR1 LNHDA and CDR2 SQIVND (reference sequence). There are 14 residues in the CDR3. The CDR3 loop reads CASSPWQGVDEQYF. Written as DNA, the CDR3 is TGTGCCAGTAGTCCGTGGCAGGGAGTAGACGAGCAGTACTTC.

The V call is TRBV2, the J call TRBJ2-5; 8 positions match TRBD2. The ends lost 2 bases at V and 5 bases at J; junction bases unmatched: 16. Germline CDR1 SNHLY, CDR2 FYNNEI. This CDR3 contains 18 residues. CDR3 sequence (DNA): TGTGCCAGCAGTGAAACCCGCCTTAGCGGGGTAGGGAGCGAGACCCAGTACTTC. Protein: CASSETRLSGVGSETQYF.

The chain uses TRBV11-3 and TRBJ2-5, with TRBD2 identical over 11 bases. With 5 bases clipped from V and 4 bases from J, the junction kept 9 bases outside the gene matches. The germline V gene has CDR1 SGHNT and CDR2 YENEEA. This CDR3 spans 16 amino acids. The CDR3 protein is CASSQPSLAGGETQYF. The CDR3 DNA is TGTGCCAGCAGCCAACCTAGCCTAGCGGGGGGAGAGACCCAGTACTTC.